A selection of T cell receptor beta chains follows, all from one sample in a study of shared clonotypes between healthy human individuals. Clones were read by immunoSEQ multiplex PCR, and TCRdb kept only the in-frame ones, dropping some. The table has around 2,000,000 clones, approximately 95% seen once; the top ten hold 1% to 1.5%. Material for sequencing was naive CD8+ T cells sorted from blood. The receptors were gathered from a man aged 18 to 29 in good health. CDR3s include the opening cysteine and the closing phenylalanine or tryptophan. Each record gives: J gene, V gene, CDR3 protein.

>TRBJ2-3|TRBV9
CASGRDTDTQYF
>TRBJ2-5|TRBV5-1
CASSPGTAASETQYF
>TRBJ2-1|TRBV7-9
CASSTVLRPDEQFF
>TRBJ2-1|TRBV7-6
CASSLERESSYNEQFF
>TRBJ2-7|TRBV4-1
CASSHRGVGTYEQYF
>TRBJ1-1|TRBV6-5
CASTSLGLANTEAFF
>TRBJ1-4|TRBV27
CASSLSGEKLFF
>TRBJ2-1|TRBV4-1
CASSQEISYNEQFF
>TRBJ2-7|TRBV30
CAWRSGGGYEQYF
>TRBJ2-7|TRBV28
CASSPLLDEQYF
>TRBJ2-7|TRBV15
CATSKGYEQYF
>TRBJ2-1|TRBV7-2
CASSLLATYNEQFF
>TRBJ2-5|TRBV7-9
CASSPGSHLGQETQYF
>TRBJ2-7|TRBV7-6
CASSPRTESYEQYF
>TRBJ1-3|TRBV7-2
CASSFATSGNTIYF
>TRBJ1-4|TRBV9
CASSERRGNEKLFF
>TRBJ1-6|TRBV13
CASSAGGSDYNSPLHF
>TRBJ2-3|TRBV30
CAWTSGGTDTDTQYF
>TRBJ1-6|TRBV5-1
CASSLGGTGDSPLHF
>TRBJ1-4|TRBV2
CASSGTLDNEKLFF
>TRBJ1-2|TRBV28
CASSRTGDLSLDYGYTF
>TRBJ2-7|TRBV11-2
CASSLGDSYEQYF
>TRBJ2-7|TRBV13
CASSLGTSYEQYF
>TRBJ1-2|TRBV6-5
CASTDAGVQGYTF
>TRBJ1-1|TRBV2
CASSDPPTGNTEAFF
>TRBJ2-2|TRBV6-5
CASSYGRRAGELFF
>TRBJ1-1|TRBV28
CASSQGQGDEAFF
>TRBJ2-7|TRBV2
CASSEAGGGYEQYF
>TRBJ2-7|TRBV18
CASSPTDGYEQYF
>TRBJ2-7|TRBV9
CASSASGTTYEQYF
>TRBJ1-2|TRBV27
CASSPDRGLHGYTF
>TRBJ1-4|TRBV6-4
CASSARQTTNEKLFF
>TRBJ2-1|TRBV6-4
CASSEVGQGTYNEQFF
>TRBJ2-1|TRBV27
CASSRSGGYNEQFF
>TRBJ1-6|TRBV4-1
CASSQDSGEGTTYNSPLHF
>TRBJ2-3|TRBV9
CASSVEGGADTQYF
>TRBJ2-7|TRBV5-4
CASSPGQGGTYEQYF
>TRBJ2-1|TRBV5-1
CASRGTLYNEQFF
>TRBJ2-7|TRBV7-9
CASSLGGGGPPRDEQYF
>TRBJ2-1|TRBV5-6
CASSPRGAGEYNEQFF